The present entry profiles one T cell receptor beta chain with its context. Its specificity is not known. The sample is drawn from a study of beta chain features in type 1 diabetes. General study findings and limits: The naive, central memory and Treg TCRB repertoires of patients appeared to be more similar to one another than those of healthy donors.

The ends lost 0 bases at V and 3 bases at J; junction bases unmatched: 2. CDR1 KGHSH and CDR2 LQKENI come from the germline V gene. The CDR3 length is 16 residues. Investigators reverse transcribed all isolated RNA, so they sequenced expressed TCRB transcripts. TCRdb's copy holds only in-frame clones and misses some; the assay was immunoSEQ multiplex PCR. Of 900,000 or so clones listed, roughly a sixth are singletons. The receptor was isolated from a woman aged 18-29 years in good health. The source material was naive CD4+ T cells from blood. The chain employs TRBV18 and TRBJ2-3; 11 bases are a match to TRBD2. This chain's CDR3 is CASSPPGLAATDTQYF. The CDR3 nucleotides are TGTGCCAGCTCACCACCGGGACTAGCGGCAACAGATACGCAGTATTTT.